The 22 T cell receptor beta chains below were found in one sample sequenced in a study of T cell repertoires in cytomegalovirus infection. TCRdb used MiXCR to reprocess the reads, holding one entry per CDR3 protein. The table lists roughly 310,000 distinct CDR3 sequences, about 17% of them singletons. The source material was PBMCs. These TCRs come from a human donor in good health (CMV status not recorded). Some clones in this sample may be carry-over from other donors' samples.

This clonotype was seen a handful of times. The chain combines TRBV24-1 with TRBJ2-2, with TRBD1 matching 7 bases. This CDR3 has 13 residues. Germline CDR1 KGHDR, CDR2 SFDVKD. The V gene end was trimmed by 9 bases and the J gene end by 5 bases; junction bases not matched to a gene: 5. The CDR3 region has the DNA TGTGCCACCGAGGGGGCAACTACCGGGGAGCTGTTTTTT. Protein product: CATEGATTGELFF.

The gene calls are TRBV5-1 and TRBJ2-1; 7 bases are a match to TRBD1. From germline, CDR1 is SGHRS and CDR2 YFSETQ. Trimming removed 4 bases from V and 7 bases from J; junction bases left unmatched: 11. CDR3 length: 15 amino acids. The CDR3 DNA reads TGCGCCAGCAGCACGTCGGACAGGTCCTGGAATGAGCAGTTCTTC. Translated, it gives CASSTSDRSWNEQFF.

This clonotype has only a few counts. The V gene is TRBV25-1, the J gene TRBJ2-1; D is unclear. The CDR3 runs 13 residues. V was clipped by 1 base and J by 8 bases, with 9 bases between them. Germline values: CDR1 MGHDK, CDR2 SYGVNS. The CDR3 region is CASSEWSVHEQFF. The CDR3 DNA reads TGTGCCAGCAGTGAATGGAGCGTCCATGAGCAGTTCTTC.

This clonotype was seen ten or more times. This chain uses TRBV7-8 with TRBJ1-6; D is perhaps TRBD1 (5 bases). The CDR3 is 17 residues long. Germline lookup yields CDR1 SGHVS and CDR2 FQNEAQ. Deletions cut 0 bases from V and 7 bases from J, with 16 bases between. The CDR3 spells CASSLARGGIVNSPLHF. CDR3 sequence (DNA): TGTGCCAGCAGCTTAGCCCGGGGGGGAATCGTAAATTCACCCCTCCACTTT.

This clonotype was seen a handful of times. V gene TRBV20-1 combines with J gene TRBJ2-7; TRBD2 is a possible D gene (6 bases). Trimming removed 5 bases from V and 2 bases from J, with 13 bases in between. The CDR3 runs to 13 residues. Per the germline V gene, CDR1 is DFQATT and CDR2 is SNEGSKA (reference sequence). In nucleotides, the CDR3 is TGCAGTGCTCGGGCGGGGCCTACCTACGAGCAGTACTTC. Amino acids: CSARAGPTYEQYF.

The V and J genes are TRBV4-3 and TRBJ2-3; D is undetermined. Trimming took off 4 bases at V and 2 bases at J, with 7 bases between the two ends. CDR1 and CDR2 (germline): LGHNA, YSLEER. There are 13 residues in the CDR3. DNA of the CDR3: TGCGCCAGCAGCCTTGGGATCACAGATACGCAGTATTTT. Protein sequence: CASSLGITDTQYF.

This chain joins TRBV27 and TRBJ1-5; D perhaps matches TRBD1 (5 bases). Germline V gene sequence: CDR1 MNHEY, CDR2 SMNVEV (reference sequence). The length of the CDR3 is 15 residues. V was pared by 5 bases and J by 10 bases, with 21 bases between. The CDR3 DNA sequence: TGTGCCAGCAGTCTCTCCGGGGCTAGTCCTCACCCCCAGCATTTT. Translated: CASSLSGASPHPQHF.

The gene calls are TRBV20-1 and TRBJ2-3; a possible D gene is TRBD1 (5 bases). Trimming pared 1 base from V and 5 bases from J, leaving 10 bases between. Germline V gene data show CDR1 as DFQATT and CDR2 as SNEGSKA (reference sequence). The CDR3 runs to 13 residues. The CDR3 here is CSARVGVKDTQYF. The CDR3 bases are TGCAGTGCTAGAGTAGGGGTGAAAGATACGCAGTATTTT.

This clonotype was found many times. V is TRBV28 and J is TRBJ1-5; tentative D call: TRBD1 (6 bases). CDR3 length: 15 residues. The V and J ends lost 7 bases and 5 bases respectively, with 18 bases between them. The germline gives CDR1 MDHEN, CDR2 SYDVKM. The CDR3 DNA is TGTGCCAGCACCATCCCCGGACAGCTCTATCAGCCCCAGCATTTT. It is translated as CASTIPGQLYQPQHF.

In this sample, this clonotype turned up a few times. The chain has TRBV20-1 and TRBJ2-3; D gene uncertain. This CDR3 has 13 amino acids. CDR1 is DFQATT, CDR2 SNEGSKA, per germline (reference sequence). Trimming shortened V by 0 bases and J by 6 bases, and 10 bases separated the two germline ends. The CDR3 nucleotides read TGCAGTGCTAGAGACCCCCCGATGGATACGCAGTATTTT. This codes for CSARDPPMDTQYF.

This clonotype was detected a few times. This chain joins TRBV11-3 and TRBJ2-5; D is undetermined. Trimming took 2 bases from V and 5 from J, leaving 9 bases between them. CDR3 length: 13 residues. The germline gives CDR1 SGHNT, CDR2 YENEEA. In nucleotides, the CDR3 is TGTGCCAGCAGCTTATTTGACGGTGAGACCCAGTACTTC. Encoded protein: CASSLFDGETQYF.

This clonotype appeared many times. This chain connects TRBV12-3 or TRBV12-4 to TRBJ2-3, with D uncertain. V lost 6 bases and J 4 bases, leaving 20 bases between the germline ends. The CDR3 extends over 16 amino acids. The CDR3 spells CASSYRGPDQPDTQYF. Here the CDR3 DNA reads TGTGCCAGCAGCTACCGTGGACCGGACCAGCCAGATACGCAGTATTTT.

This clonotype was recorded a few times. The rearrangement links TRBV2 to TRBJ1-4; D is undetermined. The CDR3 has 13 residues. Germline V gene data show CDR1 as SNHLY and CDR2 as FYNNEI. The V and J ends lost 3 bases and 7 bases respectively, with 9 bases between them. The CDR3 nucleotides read TGTGCCAGCAGTGAGACGGCAGTTGAAAAACTGTTTTTT. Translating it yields CASSETAVEKLFF.

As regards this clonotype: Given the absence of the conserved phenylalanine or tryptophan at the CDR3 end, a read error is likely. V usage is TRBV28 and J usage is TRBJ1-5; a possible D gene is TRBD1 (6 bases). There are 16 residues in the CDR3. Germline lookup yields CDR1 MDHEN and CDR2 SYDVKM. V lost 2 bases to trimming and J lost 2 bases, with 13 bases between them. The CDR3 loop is CASSLGARGGNQPQHL. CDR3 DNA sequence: TGTGCCAGCAGTTTAGGAGCCAGGGGTGGCAATCAGCCCCAGCATTTA.

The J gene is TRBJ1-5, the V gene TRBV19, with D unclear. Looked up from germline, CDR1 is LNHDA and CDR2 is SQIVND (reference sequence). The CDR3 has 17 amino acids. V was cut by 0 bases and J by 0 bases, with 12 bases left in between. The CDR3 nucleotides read TGTGCCAGTAGTATAGATCGGTCGGGCTATAGCAATCAGCCCCAGCATTTT. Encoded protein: CASSIDRSGYSNQPQHF.

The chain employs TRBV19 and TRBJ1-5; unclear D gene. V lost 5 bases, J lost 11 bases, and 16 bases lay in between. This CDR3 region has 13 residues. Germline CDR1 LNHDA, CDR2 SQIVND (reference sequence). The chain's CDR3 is CASSVRGRAAQHF. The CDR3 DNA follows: TGTGCCAGTAGTGTCCGAGGGCGAGCGGCCCAGCATTTT.

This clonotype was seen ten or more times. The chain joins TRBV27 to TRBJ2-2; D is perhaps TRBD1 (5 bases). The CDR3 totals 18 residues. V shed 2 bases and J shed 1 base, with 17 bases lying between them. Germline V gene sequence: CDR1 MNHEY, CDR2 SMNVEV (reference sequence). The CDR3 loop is CASSLRQGIGGNTGELFF. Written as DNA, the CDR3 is TGTGCCAGCAGTTTACGGCAGGGCATTGGTGGGAACACCGGGGAGCTGTTTTTT.

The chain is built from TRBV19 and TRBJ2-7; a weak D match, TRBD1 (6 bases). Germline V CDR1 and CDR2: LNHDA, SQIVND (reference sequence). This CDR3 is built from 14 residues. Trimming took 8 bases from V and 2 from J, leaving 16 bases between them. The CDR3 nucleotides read TGTGCCAGTGGTTTGGACAGTACTACCTACGAGCAGTACTTC. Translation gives CASGLDSTTYEQYF.

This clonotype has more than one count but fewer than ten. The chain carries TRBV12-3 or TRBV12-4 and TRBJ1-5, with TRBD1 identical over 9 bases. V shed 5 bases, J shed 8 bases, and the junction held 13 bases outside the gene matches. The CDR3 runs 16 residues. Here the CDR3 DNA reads TGTGCCAGCAGTCCCTGGACAGGGGAGTTCGGGGAGCCCCAGCATTTT. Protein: CASSPWTGEFGEPQHF.

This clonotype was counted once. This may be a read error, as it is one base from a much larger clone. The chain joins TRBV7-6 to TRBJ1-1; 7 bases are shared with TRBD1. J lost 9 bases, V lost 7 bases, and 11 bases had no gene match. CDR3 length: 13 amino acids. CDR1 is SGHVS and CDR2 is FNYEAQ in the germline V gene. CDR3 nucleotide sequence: TGTGCCAGCACCTTGGACAGGACTACTAAAGCTTTCTTT. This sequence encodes CASTLDRTTKAFF.

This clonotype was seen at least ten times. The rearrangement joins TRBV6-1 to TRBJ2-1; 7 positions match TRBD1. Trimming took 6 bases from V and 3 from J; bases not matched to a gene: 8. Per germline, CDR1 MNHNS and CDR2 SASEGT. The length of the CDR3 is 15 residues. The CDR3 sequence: CASRQNRGSYNEQFF. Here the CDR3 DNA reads TGTGCCAGCAGACAAAACAGGGGAAGCTACAATGAGCAGTTCTTC.

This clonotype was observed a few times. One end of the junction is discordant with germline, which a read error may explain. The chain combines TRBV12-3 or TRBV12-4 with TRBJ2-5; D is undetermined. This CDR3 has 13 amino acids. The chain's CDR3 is CASRLDPQETQYF. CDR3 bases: TGTGCCAGCAGGTTAGACCCCCAAGAGACCCAGTACTTC.